Included here is one TCR beta chain sequence, with context. The sample is drawn from a study of CD8 T cells in Susac syndrome. The V and J ends lost 2 bases and 1 base, in that order; junction bases with no gene match: 4. The CDR3 is 14 amino acids. Germline loops: CDR1 DFQATT, CDR2 SNEGSKA (reference sequence). The RNA, roughly 0.45 to 1 ug, was put through reverse transcription using random hexamers. Across 54 Vbeta and 13 Jbeta, immunoSEQ multiplex PCR amplified TCR beta CDR3. Each CDR3 protein gets one entry after TCRdb re-called the immunoSEQ multiplex PCR reads with MiXCR. The repertoire holds about 130,000 distinct CDR3 sequences, with around 95% as singletons. CD8+ and CD4+ T cells taken from blood had their TCR beta sequenced.

This receptor was obtained from a human donor with Susac syndrome. This sequence joins TRBV20-1 and TRBJ1-2; 7 nucleotides line up with TRBD1. Sequencing was performed on CD8+ T cells from PBMCs. CDR3 protein: CSARRQGNNYGYTF. As DNA, the CDR3 is TGCAGTGCTAGAAGACAGGGAAATAACTATGGCTACACCTTC.